These 13 T cell receptor beta chains share one sample of origin, sequenced in a study of beta chain features in type 1 diabetes. Expressed TCRB transcripts got sequenced, as all isolated RNA was reverse transcribed. Method: immunoSEQ multiplex PCR; TCRdb's copy keeps in-frame clones and lacks some. The data contain 850,000 to 900,000 clones, about a sixth of them seen just once; the ten biggest clones take up 0.023%. Sequenced material: naive CD4+ T cells from blood. The receptors come from a woman aged 18 to 35 in good health.

Remarks on this clone: The sample holds other DNA sequences that translate to the same CDR3. The genes are TRBV7-9 and TRBJ2-1, with TRBD2 matching over 8 bases. The CDR3 has 12 amino acids. From germline, CDR1 is SEHNR and CDR2 FQNEAQ (reference sequence). V lost 8 bases and J lost 6; bases outside the gene matches: 3. The CDR3 spells CASGAGGNEQFF. The CDR3 DNA reads TGTGCCAGCGGGGCGGGAGGCAATGAGCAGTTCTTC.

This chain uses TRBV25-1 with TRBJ2-2; possible D gene TRBD1, 6 bases. Germline loops: CDR1 MGHDK, CDR2 SYGVNS. This CDR3 has 15 residues. Trimming removed 4 bases at V and 4 bases at J, with 13 bases between. The CDR3 is CASSARTVSTGELFF. For the CDR3, the DNA is TGTGCCAGCAGTGCGAGGACAGTCTCCACCGGGGAGCTGTTTTTT. Based on the CDR3 plus reference TRBV25-1 and TRBJ2-2, the full variable domain is EADIYQTPRYLVIGTGKKITLECSQTMGHDKMYWYQQDPGMELHLIHYSYGVNSTEKGDLSSESTVSRIRTEHFPLTLESARPSHTSQYLCASSARTVSTGELFFGEGSRLTVL.

This clone was observed a handful of times. The chain recombines TRBV27 with TRBJ1-2; D remains ambiguous. CDR1 is MNHEY and CDR2 is SMNVEV in the germline V gene (reference sequence). Trimming stripped 2 bases from V and 0 bases from J, with 7 bases between. This CDR3 region has 14 residues. The DNA of the CDR3 is TGTGCCAGCAGTTTAACGGGCACTAACTATGGCTACACCTTC. Translation: CASSLTGTNYGYTF.

This clone was seen just once. The V gene is TRBV7-2, the J gene TRBJ2-5, with 7 bases identical to TRBD2. With the DNA end fitting TRBJ2-7 better, the J assignment may be wrong. The CDR3 length is 15 residues. CDR1 and CDR2 (germline): SGHTA, FQGNSA. The CDR3 DNA reads TGTGCCAGCAGCCAGAAAGCGGGGTACTATTACGAGCAGTACTTC. Protein: CASSQKAGYYYEQYF.

The gene calls are TRBV19 and TRBJ1-2; D not resolved. The V end was cut by 4 bases, the J end by 8 bases, with 8 bases between. CDR1 is LNHDA, CDR2 SQIVND, per germline (reference sequence). This CDR3 is 11 amino acids long. CDR3 region: CASSNARGYTF. The CDR3 DNA is TGTGCCAGTAGTAACGCCAGAGGCTACACCTTC. Full variable domain (rest looked up from reference TRBV19 and TRBJ1-2): DGGITQSPKYLFRKEGQNVTLSCEQNLNHDAMYWYRQDPGQGLRLIYYSQIVNDFQKGDIAEGYSVSREKKESFPLTVTSAQKNPTAFYLCASSNARGYTFGSGTRLTVV.

This chain joins TRBV10-3 and TRBJ2-7; tentatively, D is TRBD1 or TRBD2 (6 bases each). From germline, CDR1 is ENHRY and CDR2 SYGVKD. This CDR3 has 12 amino acids. Trimming took 0 bases from V and 12 from J, leaving 12 bases between them. CDR3 sequence (DNA): TGTGCCATCAGTGAGTCGGAGGGCAGGGGGTACTTC. Residues: CAISESEGRGYF.

This clone was observed a few times. The chain combines TRBV9 with TRBJ2-7; possibly TRBD1 for D (5 bases). The V and J ends lost 2 bases and 2 bases respectively, with 11 bases between them. CDR1 and CDR2 (germline): SGDLS, YYNGEE. The CDR3 has 14 amino acids. The CDR3 DNA sequence: TGTGCCAGCAGCGTCGGACAAAGAACCTACGAGCAGTACTTC. Translated, it gives CASSVGQRTYEQYF.

The rearrangement links TRBV28 to TRBJ2-4; D perhaps matches TRBD2 (5 bases). In germline, CDR1 is MDHEN, CDR2 SYDVKM. This CDR3 comprises 14 residues. Trimming cost V 1 base and J 6 bases, with 10 bases left between them. The CDR3 here is CASSLSQAGNIQYF. The CDR3 DNA follows: TGTGCCAGCAGTTTATCTCAGGCGGGAAACATTCAGTACTTC.

A few counts support this clone. The gene calls are TRBV25-1 and TRBJ2-5; the match to TRBD2 covers 7 bases. The V gene's germline CDR1 is MGHDK and CDR2 SYGVNS. This CDR3 spans 13 amino acids. J lost 7 bases, V lost 4 bases, and 6 bases had no gene match. CDR3 sequence (DNA): TGTGCCAGCAGTGTGGCGGGAGAGGTGACCCAGTACTTC. It specifies CASSVAGEVTQYF.

This clone was picked up a small number of times. J is TRBJ2-1 and V is TRBV27; a weak D match, TRBD2 (6 bases). Between the trimmed V and J ends, which lost 6 bases and 11 bases, there was a span of 20 bases. The germline gives CDR1 MNHEY, CDR2 SMNVEV (reference sequence). CDR3 length: 14 residues. CDR3 sequence (DNA): TGTGCCAGCAGCCTCAAACGGCGGGAAGCGAAGCAGTTCTTC. It translates to CASSLKRREAKQFF.

The gene calls are TRBV11-2 and TRBJ2-3; 9 bases match TRBD2. This CDR3 is built from 16 residues. V was clipped by 4 bases and J by 2 bases; unmatched bases: 7. Germline V CDR1 and CDR2: SGHAT, FQNNGV. The CDR3: CASSSTSGRFTDTQYF. In DNA, the CDR3 is TGTGCCAGCAGCTCGACTAGCGGCCGTTTCACAGATACGCAGTATTTT.

The chain carries TRBV18 and TRBJ2-1; D unclear. CDR3 length: 14 residues. V dropped 4 bases and J dropped 8 bases, with 15 bases sitting between them. CDR1 is KGHSH and CDR2 is LQKENI in the germline V gene. CDR3 protein: CASSLTAPDYEQFF. DNA for the CDR3: TGTGCCAGCTCACTCACAGCCCCAGACTATGAGCAGTTCTTC. Together with reference TRBV18 and TRBJ2-1, the CDR3 gives the full variable domain: NAGVMQNPRHLVRRRGQEARLRCSPMKGHSHVYWYRQLPEEGLKFMVYLQKENIIDESGMPKERFSAEFPKEGPSILRIQQVVRGDSAAYFCASSLTAPDYEQFFGPGTRLTVL.

The J gene is TRBJ2-7, the V gene TRBV4-2, with 11 bases matching TRBD2. V shed 3 bases and J 4 bases; nucleotides not matched to a gene: 5. This CDR3 contains 15 residues. Germline V gene data show CDR1 as LGHNA and CDR2 as YNFKEQ. The CDR3 protein is CASSHSSGRAYEQYF. For the CDR3, the DNA is TGTGCCAGCAGCCACAGTAGCGGGAGGGCGTACGAGCAGTACTTC.